The TCR beta chain under discussion was sequenced for a study of blood T cell repertoires in COVID-19. Background on the study: In each case, the material was cDNA or gDNA derived from T cells, B-cell-depleted T cells, or PBMCs.

Trimming took off 3 bases at V and 7 bases at J, with 16 bases between the two ends. Germline V gene data show CDR1 as DFQATT and CDR2 as SNEGSKA (reference sequence). This CDR3 contains 13 residues. Clones were read by immunoSEQ multiplex PCR, and TCRdb kept only the in-frame ones, dropping some. Here the sample spans 300,000 to 400,000 clones, around 87% being singletons. This chain joins TRBV20-1 and TRBJ2-7, with D perhaps matching TRBD1 (5 bases). What was sequenced was peripheral blood. The source of this sequence is a woman aged 60 to 75 with COVID-19, enrolled during active disease. The CDR3 DNA reads TGCAGTGCTAGTTCAGGGTTGTTCTATGAGCAGTACTTC. Translation gives CSASSGLFYEQYF.